The clone carrying this T cell receptor (beta chain) occurred a few times. Its specificity is not known. Together with a sample-barcoded 5' primer, a J-beta primer mix was included in a second PCR lasting roughly 6 to 12 cycles. Sequencing of every sample gave 3 million or more CDR3-containing paired-end reads. TCRdb reprocessed the 5' RACE reads via MiXCR and lists one record per CDR3 protein. The sample yields approximately 1.5 million distinct CDR3 sequences, 30% to 35% seen once. This record belongs to a study of blood T cells in healthy people across ages. Overall study results and limits: There were more naive CD4+ cells and higher diversity in long-lived donors than in aged donors.

The CDR3 sequence is 14 residues long. Trimming left V 3 bases short and J 5 bases short, with 13 bases between. Germline V gene lookup returns CDR1 MGHDK and CDR2 SYGVNS. Staff drew approximately 9.1 milliliters of peripheral blood from each donor. The chain employs TRBV25-1 and TRBJ1-2, with a tentative D call TRBD1 (5 bases). The sequenced material came from blood. The sequence was collected from a woman under 40 in good health. The CDR3 nucleotides are TGTGCCAGCAGTGAGGGTCAACAGGCTTATGGCTACACCTTC. Translation gives CASSEGQQAYGYTF.